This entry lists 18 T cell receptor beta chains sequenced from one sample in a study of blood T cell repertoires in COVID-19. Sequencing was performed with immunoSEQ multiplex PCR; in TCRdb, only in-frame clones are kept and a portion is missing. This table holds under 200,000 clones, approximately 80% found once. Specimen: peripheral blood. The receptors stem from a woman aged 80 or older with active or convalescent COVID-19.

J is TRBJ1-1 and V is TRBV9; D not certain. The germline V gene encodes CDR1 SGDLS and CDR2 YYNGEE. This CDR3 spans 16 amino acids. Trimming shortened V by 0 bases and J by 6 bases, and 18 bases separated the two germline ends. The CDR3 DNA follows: TGTGCCAGCAGCGTAGGGTTTATCGGGGATCTCGCTGAAGCTTTCTTT. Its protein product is CASSVGFIGDLAEAFF.

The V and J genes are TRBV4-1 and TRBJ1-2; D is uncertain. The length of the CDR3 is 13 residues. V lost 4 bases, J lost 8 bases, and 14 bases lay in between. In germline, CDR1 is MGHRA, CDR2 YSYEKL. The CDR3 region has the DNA TGCGCCAGCAGCCCTATGGGCTTGCGCGGCTACACCTTC. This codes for CASSPMGLRGYTF.

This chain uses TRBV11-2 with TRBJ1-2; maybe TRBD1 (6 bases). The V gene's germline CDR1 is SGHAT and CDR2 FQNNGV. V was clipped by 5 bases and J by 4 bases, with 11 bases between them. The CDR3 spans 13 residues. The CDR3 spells CASSPNRVYGYTF. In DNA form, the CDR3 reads TGTGCCAGCAGCCCGAACAGGGTCTATGGCTACACCTTC.

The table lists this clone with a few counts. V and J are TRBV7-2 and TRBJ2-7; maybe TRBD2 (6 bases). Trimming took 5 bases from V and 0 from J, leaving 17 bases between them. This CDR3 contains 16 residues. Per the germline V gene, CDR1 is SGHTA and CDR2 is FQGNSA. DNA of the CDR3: TGTGCCAGCAGCCCCGGGGGACCGCACAGCTCCTACGAGCAGTACTTC. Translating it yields CASSPGGPHSSYEQYF.

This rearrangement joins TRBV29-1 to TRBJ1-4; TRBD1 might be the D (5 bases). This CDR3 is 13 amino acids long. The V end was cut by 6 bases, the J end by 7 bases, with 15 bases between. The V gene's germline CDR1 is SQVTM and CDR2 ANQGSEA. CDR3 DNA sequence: TGCAGCGTGGCCCAGGGCAGGGCTGAAAAACTGTTTTTT. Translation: CSVAQGRAEKLFF.

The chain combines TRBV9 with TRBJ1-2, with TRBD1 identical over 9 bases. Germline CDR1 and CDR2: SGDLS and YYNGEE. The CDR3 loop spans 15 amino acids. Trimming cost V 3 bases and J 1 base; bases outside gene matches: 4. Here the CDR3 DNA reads TGTGCCAGCAGCGGAAAGGACAGGGGTAACTATGGCTACACCTTC. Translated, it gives CASSGKDRGNYGYTF.

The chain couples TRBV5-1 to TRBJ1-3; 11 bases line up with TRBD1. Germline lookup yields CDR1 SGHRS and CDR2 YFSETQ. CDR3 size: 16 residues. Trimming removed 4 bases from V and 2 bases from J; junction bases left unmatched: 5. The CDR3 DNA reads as TGCGCCAGCAGCGGAGGACAGGGGGCAACTGGAAACACCATATATTTT. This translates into CASSGGQGATGNTIYF.

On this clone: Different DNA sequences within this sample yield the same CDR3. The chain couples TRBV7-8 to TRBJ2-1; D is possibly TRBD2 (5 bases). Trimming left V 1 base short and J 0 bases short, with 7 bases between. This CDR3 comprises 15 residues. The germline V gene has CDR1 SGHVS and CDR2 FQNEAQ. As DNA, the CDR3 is TGTGCCAGCAGCTTAGGCCGGGGCTCCTACAATGAGCAGTTCTTC. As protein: CASSLGRGSYNEQFF. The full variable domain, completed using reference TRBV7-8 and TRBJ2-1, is GAGVSQSPRYKVAKRGQDVALRCDPISGHVSLFWYQQALGQGPEFLTYFQNEAQLDKSGLPSDRFFAERPEGSVSTLKIQRTQQEDSAVYLCASSLGRGSYNEQFFGPGTRLTVL.

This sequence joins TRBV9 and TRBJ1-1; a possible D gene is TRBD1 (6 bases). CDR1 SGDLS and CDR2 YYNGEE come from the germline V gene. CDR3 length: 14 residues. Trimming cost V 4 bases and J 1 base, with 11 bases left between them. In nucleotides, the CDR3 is TGTGCCAGCAGCTTCACGACAGGGAACACTGAAGCTTTCTTT. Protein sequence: CASSFTTGNTEAFF.

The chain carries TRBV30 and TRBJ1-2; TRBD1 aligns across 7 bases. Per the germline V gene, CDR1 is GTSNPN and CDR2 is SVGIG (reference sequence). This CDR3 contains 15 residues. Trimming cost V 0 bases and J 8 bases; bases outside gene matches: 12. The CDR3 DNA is TGTGCCTGGAGTGTGGGACAGCGAATTCCACGCGGCTACACCTTC. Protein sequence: CAWSVGQRIPRGYTF.

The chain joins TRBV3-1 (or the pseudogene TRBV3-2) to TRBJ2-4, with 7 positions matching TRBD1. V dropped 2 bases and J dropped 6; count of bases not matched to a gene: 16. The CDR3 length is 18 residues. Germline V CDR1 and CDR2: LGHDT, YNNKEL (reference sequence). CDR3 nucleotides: TGTGCCAGCAGCCAAAGCAGACCCGACACAGGGGTCTCAAACATTCAGTACTTC. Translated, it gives CASSQSRPDTGVSNIQYF.

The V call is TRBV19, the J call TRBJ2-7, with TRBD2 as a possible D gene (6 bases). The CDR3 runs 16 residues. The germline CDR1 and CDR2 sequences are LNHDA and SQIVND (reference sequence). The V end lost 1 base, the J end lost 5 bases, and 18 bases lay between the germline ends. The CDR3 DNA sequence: TGTGCCAGTAGTATAGCTACCCCCCGGGGGTCCCACGAGCAGTACTTC. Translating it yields CASSIATPRGSHEQYF.

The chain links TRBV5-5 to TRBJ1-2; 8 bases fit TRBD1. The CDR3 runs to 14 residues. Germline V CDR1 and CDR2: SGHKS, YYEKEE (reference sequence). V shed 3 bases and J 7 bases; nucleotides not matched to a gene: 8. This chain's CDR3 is CASSSPGTGGGYTF. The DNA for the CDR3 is TGTGCCAGCAGCTCACCCGGGACAGGCGGTGGCTACACCTTC.

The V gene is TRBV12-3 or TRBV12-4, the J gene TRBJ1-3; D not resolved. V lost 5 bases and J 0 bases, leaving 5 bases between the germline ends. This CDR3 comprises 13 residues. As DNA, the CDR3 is TGTGCCAGCAGTCCAGGCTCTGGAAACACCATATATTTT. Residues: CASSPGSGNTIYF.

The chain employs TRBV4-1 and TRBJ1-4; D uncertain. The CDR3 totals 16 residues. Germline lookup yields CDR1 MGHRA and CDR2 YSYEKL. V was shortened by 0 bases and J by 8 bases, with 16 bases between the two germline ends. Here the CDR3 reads CASSQDPGPGGEKLFF. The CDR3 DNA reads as TGCGCCAGCAGCCAAGATCCAGGACCGGGCGGGGAAAAACTGTTTTTT.

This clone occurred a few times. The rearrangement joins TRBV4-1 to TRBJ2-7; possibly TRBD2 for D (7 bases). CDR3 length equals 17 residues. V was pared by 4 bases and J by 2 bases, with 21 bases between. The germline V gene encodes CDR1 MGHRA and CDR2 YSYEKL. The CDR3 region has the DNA TGCGCCAGCAGCCCCTTGGGGGGGCGGGTCCGTACCTACGAGCAGTACTTC. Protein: CASSPLGGRVRTYEQYF.

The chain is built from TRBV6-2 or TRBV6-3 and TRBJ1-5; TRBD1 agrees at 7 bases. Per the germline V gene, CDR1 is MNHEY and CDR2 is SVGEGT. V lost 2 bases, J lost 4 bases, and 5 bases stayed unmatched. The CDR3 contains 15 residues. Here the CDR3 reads CASSYRQGWNQPQHF. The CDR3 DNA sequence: TGTGCCAGCAGTTACCGACAGGGTTGGAATCAGCCCCAGCATTTT.

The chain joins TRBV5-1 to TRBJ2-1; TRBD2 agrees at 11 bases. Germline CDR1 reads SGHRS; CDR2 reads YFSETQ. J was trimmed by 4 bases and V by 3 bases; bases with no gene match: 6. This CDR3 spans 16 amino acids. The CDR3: CASSWELAGAYNEQFF. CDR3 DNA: TGCGCCAGCAGCTGGGAACTAGCGGGGGCTTACAATGAGCAGTTCTTC. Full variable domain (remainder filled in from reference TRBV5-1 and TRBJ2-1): KAGVTQTPRYLIKTRGQQVTLSCSPISGHRSVSWYQQTPGQGLQFLFEYFSETQRNKGNFPGRFSGRQFSNSRSEMNVSTLELGDSALYLCASSWELAGAYNEQFFGPGTRLTVL.